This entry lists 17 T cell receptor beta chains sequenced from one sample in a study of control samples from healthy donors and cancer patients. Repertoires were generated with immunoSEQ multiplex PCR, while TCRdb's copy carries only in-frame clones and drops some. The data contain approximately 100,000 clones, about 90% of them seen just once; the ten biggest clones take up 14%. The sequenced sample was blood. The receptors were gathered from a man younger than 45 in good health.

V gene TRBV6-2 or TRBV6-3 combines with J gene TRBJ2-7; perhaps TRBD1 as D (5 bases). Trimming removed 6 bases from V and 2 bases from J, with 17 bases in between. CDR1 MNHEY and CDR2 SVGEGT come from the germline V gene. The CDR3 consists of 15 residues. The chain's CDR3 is CASSYDSFNTYEQYF. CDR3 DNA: TGTGCCAGCAGCTATGACAGTTTCAATACCTACGAGCAGTACTTC.

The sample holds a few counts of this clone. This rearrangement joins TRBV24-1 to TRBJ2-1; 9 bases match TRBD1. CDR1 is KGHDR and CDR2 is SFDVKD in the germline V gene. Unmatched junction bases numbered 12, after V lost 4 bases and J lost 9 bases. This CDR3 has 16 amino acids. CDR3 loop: CATSDPGGDREGEQFF. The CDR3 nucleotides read TGTGCCACCAGTGACCCAGGGGGGGACAGGGAGGGTGAGCAGTTCTTC.

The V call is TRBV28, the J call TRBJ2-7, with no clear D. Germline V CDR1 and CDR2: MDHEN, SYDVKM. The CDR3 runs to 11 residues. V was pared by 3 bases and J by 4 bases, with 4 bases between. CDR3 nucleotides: TGTGCCAGCAGTTTCGGGTACGAGCAGTACTTC. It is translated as CASSFGYEQYF.

The CDR3 sequence is CASSTGHGLNEQFF. The CDR3 DNA reads TGTGCCAGTAGTACGGGACACGGCCTCAATGAGCAGTTCTTC. The J gene is TRBJ2-1, the V gene TRBV19; D may be TRBD1 (6 bases). The CDR3 consists of 14 residues. V lost 4 bases and J lost 6, with 13 bases in between. The germline V gene encodes CDR1 LNHDA and CDR2 SQIVND (reference sequence). Looking up the rest from reference TRBV19 and TRBJ2-1 gives the full variable domain: DGGITQSPKYLFRKEGQNVTLSCEQNLNHDAMYWYRQDPGQGLRLIYYSQIVNDFQKGDIAEGYSVSREKKESFPLTVTSAQKNPTAFYLCASSTGHGLNEQFFGPGTRLTVL.

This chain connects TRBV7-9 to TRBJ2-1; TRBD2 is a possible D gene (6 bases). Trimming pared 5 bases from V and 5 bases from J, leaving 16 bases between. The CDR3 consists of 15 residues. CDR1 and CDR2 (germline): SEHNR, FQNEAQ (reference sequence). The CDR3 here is CASSAREAGHNEQFF. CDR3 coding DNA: TGTGCCAGCAGCGCAAGGGAGGCGGGACACAATGAGCAGTTCTTC.

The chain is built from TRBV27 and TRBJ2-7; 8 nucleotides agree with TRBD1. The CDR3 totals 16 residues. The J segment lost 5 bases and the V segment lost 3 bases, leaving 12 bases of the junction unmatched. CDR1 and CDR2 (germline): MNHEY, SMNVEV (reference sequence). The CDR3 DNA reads TGTGCCAGCAGTTTGTCCTCCGGGACAGGTATAAACGAGCAGTACTTC. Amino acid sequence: CASSLSSGTGINEQYF.

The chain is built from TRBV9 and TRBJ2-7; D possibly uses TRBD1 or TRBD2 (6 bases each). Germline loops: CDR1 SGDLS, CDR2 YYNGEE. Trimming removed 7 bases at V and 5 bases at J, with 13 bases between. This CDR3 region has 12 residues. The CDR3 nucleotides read TGTGCCAGCGGGGGGCAGGGTAACGAGCAGTACTTC. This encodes CASGGQGNEQYF.

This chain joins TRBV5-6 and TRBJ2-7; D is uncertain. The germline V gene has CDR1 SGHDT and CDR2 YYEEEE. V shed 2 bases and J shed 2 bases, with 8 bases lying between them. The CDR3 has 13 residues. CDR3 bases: TGTGCCAGCAGCTTTGCCGTAGCCTACGAGCAGTACTTC. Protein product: CASSFAVAYEQYF.

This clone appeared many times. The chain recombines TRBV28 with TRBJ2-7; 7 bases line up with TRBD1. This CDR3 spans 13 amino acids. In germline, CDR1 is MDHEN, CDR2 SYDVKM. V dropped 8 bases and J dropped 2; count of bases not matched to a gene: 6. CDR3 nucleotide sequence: TGTGCCAGCCACAAACAGGGGCCCTACGAGCAGTACTTC. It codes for CASHKQGPYEQYF.

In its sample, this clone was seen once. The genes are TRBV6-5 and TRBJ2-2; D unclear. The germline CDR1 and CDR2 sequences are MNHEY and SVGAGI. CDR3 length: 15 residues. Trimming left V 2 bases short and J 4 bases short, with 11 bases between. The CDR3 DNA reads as TGTGCCAGCAGTTACAACCCCCTGATCACCGGGGAGCTGTTTTTT. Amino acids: CASSYNPLITGELFF.

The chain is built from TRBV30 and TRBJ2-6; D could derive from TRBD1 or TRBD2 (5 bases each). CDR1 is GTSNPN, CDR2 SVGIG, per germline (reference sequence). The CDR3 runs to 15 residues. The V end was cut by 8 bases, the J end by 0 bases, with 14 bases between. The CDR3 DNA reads TGTGCCGGCAGGGACCGTTTCTCTGGGGCCAACGTCCTGACTTTC. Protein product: CAGRDRFSGANVLTF.

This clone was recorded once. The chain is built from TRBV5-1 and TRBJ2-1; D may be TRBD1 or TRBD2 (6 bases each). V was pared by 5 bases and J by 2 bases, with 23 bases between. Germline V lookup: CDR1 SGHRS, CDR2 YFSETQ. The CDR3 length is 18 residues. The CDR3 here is CASRSPGQMAGTYNEQFF. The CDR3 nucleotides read TGCGCCAGCAGGTCTCCGGGACAAATGGCGGGAACCTACAATGAGCAGTTCTTC.

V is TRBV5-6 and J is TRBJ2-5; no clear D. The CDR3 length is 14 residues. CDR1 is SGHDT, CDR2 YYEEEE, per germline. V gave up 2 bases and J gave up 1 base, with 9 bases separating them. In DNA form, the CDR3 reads TGTGCCAGCAGCTTCGGGTCCCGCCAAGAGACCCAGTACTTC. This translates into CASSFGSRQETQYF.

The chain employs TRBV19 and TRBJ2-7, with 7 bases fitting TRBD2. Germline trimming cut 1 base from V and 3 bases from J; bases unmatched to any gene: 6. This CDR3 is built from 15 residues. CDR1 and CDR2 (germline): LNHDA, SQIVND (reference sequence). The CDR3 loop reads CASSIAAGEGYEQYF. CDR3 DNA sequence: TGTGCCAGTAGTATAGCGGCGGGAGAGGGCTACGAGCAGTACTTC. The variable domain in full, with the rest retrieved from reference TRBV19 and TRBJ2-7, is DGGITQSPKYLFRKEGQNVTLSCEQNLNHDAMYWYRQDPGQGLRLIYYSQIVNDFQKGDIAEGYSVSREKKESFPLTVTSAQKNPTAFYLCASSIAAGEGYEQYFGPGTRLTVT.

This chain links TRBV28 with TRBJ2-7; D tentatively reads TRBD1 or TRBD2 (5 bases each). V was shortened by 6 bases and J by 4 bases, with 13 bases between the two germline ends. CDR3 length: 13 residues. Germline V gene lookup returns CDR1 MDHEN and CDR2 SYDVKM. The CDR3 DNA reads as TGTGCCAGCAGCCGGGGCCCAGGGTACGAGCAGTACTTC. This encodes CASSRGPGYEQYF.

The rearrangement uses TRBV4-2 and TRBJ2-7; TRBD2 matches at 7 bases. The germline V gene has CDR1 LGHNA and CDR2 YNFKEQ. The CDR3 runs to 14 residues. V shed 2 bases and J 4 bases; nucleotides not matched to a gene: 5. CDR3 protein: CASSQLAEGYEQYF. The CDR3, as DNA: TGTGCCAGCAGCCAACTAGCGGAGGGGTACGAGCAGTACTTC.

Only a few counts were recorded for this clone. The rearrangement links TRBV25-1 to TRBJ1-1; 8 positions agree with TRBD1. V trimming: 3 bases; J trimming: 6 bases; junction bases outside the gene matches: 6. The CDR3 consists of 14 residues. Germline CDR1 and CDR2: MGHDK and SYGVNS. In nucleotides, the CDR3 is TGTGCCAGCAGTGAGTCAGGGGGCGCGGCTGAAGCTTTCTTT. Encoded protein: CASSESGGAAEAFF.